These T cell receptor beta chains were read from a single sample in a study of T cells after yellow fever vaccination. Each CDR3 protein gets one entry after TCRdb re-called the 5' RACE reads with MiXCR. The sample lists just under 600,000 distinct CDR3 sequences, roughly 13% occurring once. The sequenced sample was PBMCs, obtained on the day of the yellow fever booster vaccination. These receptors were obtained from a man aged 30 to 39 who received the YFV17D yellow fever vaccine. Both conserved end residues are part of each CDR3. D genes are given only for firm matches. The size entry is marked missing in some rows and otherwise reads once, few, many or a size class.

>TRBV13|TRBD1|TRBJ2-3|NA|16
CASSLSPDRVFDTQYF
TGTGCCAGCAGCTTATCCCCGGACAGGGTTTTCGATACGCAGTATTTT
>TRBV15|NA|TRBJ1-5|few|15
CATSRDSGVGQPQHF
TGTGCCACCAGCAGAGATTCAGGGGTTGGACAGCCCCAGCATTTT
>TRBV9|NA|TRBJ2-1|few|15
CASSIRTSSYNEQFF
TGTGCCAGCAGCATCCGAACGAGCTCCTACAATGAGCAGTTCTTC
>TRBV10-3|NA|TRBJ2-2|few|13
CAISVAREGELFF
TGTGCCATCAGTGTGGCGAGAGAAGGGGAGCTGTTTTTT
>TRBV5-1|TRBD1|TRBJ2-1|few|16
CASSLGPGQYYNEQFF
TGCGCCAGCAGCTTAGGACCGGGACAGTACTACAATGAGCAGTTCTTC
>TRBV6-1|NA|TRBJ2-5|few|16
CASSVGRSVLVETQYF
TGTGCCAGCAGCGTGGGGCGAAGTGTTCTAGTGGAGACCCAGTACTTC
>TRBV4-3|TRBD2|TRBJ2-2|few|16
CASSQGTSGISGELFF
TGCGCCAGCAGCCAGGGGACTAGCGGGATATCCGGGGAGCTGTTTTTT
>TRBV6-5|TRBD2|TRBJ2-1|NA|16
CASSYLRLAGDFEQFF
TGTGCCAGCAGTTACCTCCGACTAGCGGGAGACTTTGAGCAGTTCTTC
>TRBV7-2|TRBD1|TRBJ1-2|many|13
CASSLQGAGGYTF
TGTGCCAGCAGCTTACAGGGGGCGGGTGGCTACACCTTC
>TRBV10-1|TRBD2|TRBJ2-5|NA|15
CASSDVAGAGATQYF
TGCGCCAGCAGTGATGTAGCGGGAGCGGGAGCGACCCAGTACTTC
>TRBV4-3|TRBD2|TRBJ2-7|many|19
CASSQGGSGRPIDSYEQYF
TGCGCCAGCAGCCAAGGAGGAAGCGGGAGGCCAATAGACTCCTACGAGCAGTACTTC